The clone carrying this T cell receptor beta chain was seen a few times. Antigen: not known. Primers used in a second PCR of about 7 to 11 cycles were a sample-barcoded 5' primer and a J-beta primer mix. All samples yielded 2.5 million or more CDR3-containing paired-end reads. TCRdb itself ran the 5' RACE reads through MiXCR, one entry per CDR3 protein. The sample records around 1,600,000 distinct CDR3 sequences, roughly two fifths being singletons. The data belong to a study of blood T cells in healthy people across ages. Study observations and caveats: TCR beta diversity, measured per million T cells, fell in a roughly linear way with age. Diversity was higher, and naive CD4+ cells more numerous, in long-lived donors than in aged donors.

Germline CDR1 reads SNHLY; CDR2 reads FYNNEI. Trimming removed 7 bases at V and 1 base at J, with 6 bases between. The CDR3 is made up of 12 amino acids. This sequence originates from a woman aged 18 to 35 in good health. Material: blood. This rearrangement joins TRBV2 to TRBJ2-3; D uncertain. CDR3 DNA: TGTGCCAGCACTCAGCGCACAGATACGCAGTATTTT. Protein sequence: CASTQRTDTQYF.